This TCR beta chain originates from a study of blood T cell repertoires in COVID-19. Study-level information: Some COVID-19 samples were acute and others convalescent; all came from the United States, Italy and Spain. T cells, B-cell-depleted T cells, or PBMCs supplied cDNA or gDNA.

This CDR3 spans 14 amino acids. With V trimmed by 4 bases and J by 6 bases, 7 bases remained unmatched. Germline V gene data show CDR1 as LNHDA and CDR2 as SQIVND (reference sequence). The data were produced by immunoSEQ multiplex PCR, yet TCRdb's version contains in-frame clones alone and is incomplete. The sample has about 150,000 clones; approximately 73% are singletons. The sequencing sample was made of peripheral blood. The clonotype originates from a man in his fifties or sixties with acute or convalescent COVID-19. This chain connects TRBV19 to TRBJ1-1; TRBD1 matches 8 bases. The CDR3 coding sequence is TGTGCCAGTAGTAGTACAGGGGGGAAGTCTGAAGCTTTCTTT. Translated, it gives CASSSTGGKSEAFF.